These T cell receptor beta chains were read from a single sample in a study of blood T cell repertoires in COVID-19. Some clones are missing from TCRdb's copy, which holds only in-frame ones; the method was immunoSEQ multiplex PCR. The sample holds 300,000 to 350,000 clones, over 75% seen once. The sample taken for sequencing was peripheral blood. The receptors shown here come from a woman aged 25 to 39 with COVID-19, enrolled during active disease. Both conserved end residues are part of each CDR3. The order of the fields is J gene, V gene, D gene, clone size, CDR3 protein, CDR3 DNA. The D gene is left open where the match is weak. Some rows mark clone size as missing; the rest say once, few, many or name a class of expanded clone.

TRBJ2-5	TRBV4-2	-	-	CASSQVAGRGKETQYF	TGTGCCAGCAGCCAAGTCGCAGGCAGGGGAAAAGAGACCCAGTACTTC
TRBJ2-7	TRBV28	TRBD2	-	CASSPEVMAGGRSYEQYF	TGTGCCAGCAGCCCCGAGGTGATGGCGGGCGGGAGATCCTACGAGCAGTACTTC
TRBJ2-7	TRBV19	TRBD1	-	CASSTGTGLWEQYF	TGTGCCAGTAGCACCGGGACAGGGTTGTGGGAGCAGTACTTC
TRBJ2-3	TRBV3-1/TRBV3-2	-	-	CASSSSTDTQYF	TGTGCCAGCAGCTCTAGCACAGATACGCAGTATTTT
TRBJ1-3	TRBV5-4	-	-	CASSPQVSGNTIYF	TGTGCCAGCAGCCCACAGGTTTCTGGAAACACCATATATTTT
TRBJ2-3	TRBV2	-	-	CASSVVSTDTQYF	TGTGCCAGCAGTGTAGTTAGCACAGATACGCAGTATTTT
TRBJ2-7	TRBV5-6	-	-	CASTFSPGSYEQYF	TGTGCCAGCACCTTTTCCCCCGGGTCCTACGAGCAGTACTTC
TRBJ1-1	TRBV5-1	-	-	CASSLYTLATEAFF	TGCGCCAGCAGCTTATATACCCTGGCCACTGAAGCTTTCTTT
TRBJ1-1	TRBV7-9	-	-	CASSPGGWTEAFF	TGTGCCAGCAGCCCGGGGGGTTGGACTGAAGCTTTCTTT
TRBJ1-5	TRBV6-2/TRBV6-3	TRBD1	few	CASSWTGGRDQPQHF	TGTGCCAGCAGTTGGACAGGGGGCCGGGATCAGCCCCAGCATTTT
TRBJ2-2	TRBV6-6	TRBD2	-	CASSARLAVNTGELFF	TGTGCCAGCAGTGCGCGACTAGCGGTGAACACCGGGGAGCTGTTTTTT
TRBJ2-3	TRBV4-3	TRBD1	-	CASSQGGTGLSTDTQYF	TGCGCCAGCAGCCAAGGAGGGACAGGGCTAAGCACAGATACGCAGTATTTT
TRBJ2-1	TRBV7-9	-	-	CASSLQGAANEQFF	TGTGCCAGCAGCTTACAGGGCGCGGCGAATGAGCAGTTCTTC
TRBJ2-6	TRBV19	TRBD1	-	CASSSGGRAGANVLTF	TGTGCCAGTAGTTCAGGGGGACGGGCTGGGGCCAACGTCCTGACTTTC
TRBJ2-3	TRBV14	-	-	CASQGSSYTQYF	TGTGCCAGCCAGGGATCCTCCTATACGCAGTATTTT
TRBJ2-1	TRBV7-2	-	-	CASSLGTYHGNEQFF	TGTGCCAGCAGCTTAGGGACTTACCACGGGAATGAGCAGTTCTTC
TRBJ2-1	TRBV7-2	TRBD2	-	CASSPGLAGVNEQFF	TGTGCCAGCAGCCCTGGACTAGCGGGAGTTAATGAGCAGTTCTTC
TRBJ2-2	TRBV28	-	-	CASSPQKAGTGELFF	TGTGCCAGCAGTCCCCAGAAGGCGGGTACCGGGGAGCTGTTTTTT
TRBJ2-7	TRBV28	-	once	CASSLLRGPYEQYF	TGTGCCAGCAGTTTGCTCAGGGGCCCCTACGAGCAGTACTTC
TRBJ1-6	TRBV5-1	-	-	CASSLGGDWNNSPLHF	TGCGCCAGCAGTTTAGGAGGGGACTGGAATAATTCACCCCTCCACTTT
TRBJ2-1	TRBV11-3	-	-	CASSLVTDEQFF	TGTGCCAGCAGCTTAGTTACAGACGAGCAGTTCTTC
TRBJ1-1	TRBV29-1	-	-	CSVEATGLGAEAFF	TGCAGCGTTGAAGCGACAGGCCTAGGGGCTGAAGCTTTCTTT